The clone carrying this TCR beta chain was counted many times. Its specificity is not known. V lost 5 bases, J lost 6 bases, and 10 bases lay in between. Germline V CDR1 and CDR2: MDHEN, SYDVKM. The CDR3 runs to 12 residues. What was amplified from RNA transcripts were TCR beta CDR3 regions. Researchers ran a first-round RT-PCR on the TCR CDR3 using the HTBI primer set. Each CDR3 protein is one row after TCRdb ran MiXCR on the multiplex PCR reads. The data show more than 600,000 distinct CDR3 sequences, about 15% seen once. This entry is derived from a study of T cells in Graves' hyperthyroidism and ophthalmopathy. Overall study results and limits: Most clonotypes expanded in the thyroid (above 0.001) were also present in blood. The model's output predicted ophthalmopathy at a median of 6.5 months prior to onset.

Patients aged 18 to 65 had newly diagnosed hyperthyroidism that had lasted under 2 months. J is TRBJ1-2 and V is TRBV28; D perhaps matches TRBD1 (6 bases). The TCR comes from a man aged 18 to 30 with Graves' hyperthyroidism. Sequencing was carried out using blood. This CDR3 is CASSIGQHGYTF. DNA for the CDR3: TGTGCCAGCAGTATCGGACAGCATGGCTACACCTTC.